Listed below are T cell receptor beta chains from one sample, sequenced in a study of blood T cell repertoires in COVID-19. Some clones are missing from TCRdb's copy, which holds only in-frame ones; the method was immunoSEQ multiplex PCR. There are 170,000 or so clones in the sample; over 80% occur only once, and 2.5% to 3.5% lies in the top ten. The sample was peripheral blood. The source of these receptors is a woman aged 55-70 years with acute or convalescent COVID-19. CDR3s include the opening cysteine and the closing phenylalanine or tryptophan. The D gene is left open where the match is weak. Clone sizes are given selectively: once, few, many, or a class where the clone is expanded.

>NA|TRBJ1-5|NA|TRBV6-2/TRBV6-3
CASSPQGYGRNQPQHF
TGTGCCAGCAGTCCCCAGGGTTACGGGCGCAATCAGCCCCAGCATTTT
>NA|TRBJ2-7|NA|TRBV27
CASTRSGDVYEQYF
TGTGCCAGCACCCGGTCAGGGGATGTCTACGAGCAGTACTTC
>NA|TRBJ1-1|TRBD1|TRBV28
CASSSLPGQGAFEAFF
TGTGCCAGCAGTTCCCTCCCGGGACAGGGAGCGTTTGAAGCTTTCTTT
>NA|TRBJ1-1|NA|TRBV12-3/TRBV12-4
CASSLANRLMAFF
TGTGCCAGCAGTTTAGCCAACAGGCTCATGGCTTTCTTT
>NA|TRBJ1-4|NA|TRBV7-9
CASSIGTGLGEKLFF
TGTGCCAGCAGCATCGGTACCGGGTTGGGTGAAAAACTGTTTTTT
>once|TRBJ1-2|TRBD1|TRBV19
CASRSRATGDSYDYYGYTF
TGTGCCAGTAGAAGCCGGGCCACAGGGGATTCTTACGACTACTATGGCTACACCTTC
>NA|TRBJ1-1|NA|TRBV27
CASSLGQVTEAFF
TGTGCCAGCAGTTTAGGGCAGGTCACTGAAGCTTTCTTT
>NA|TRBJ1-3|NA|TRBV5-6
CASSLGAGTGNTIYF
TGTGCCAGCAGCTTGGGGGCAGGGACTGGAAACACCATATATTTT
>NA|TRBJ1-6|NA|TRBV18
CASSPGGENSPLHF
TGTGCCAGCTCACCCGGGGGGGAGAATTCACCCCTCCACTTT
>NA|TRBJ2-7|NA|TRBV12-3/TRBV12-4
CASSQGQTYEQYF
TGTGCCAGCAGTCAAGGACAGACCTACGAGCAGTACTTC
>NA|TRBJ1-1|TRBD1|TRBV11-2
CASSSHRGWEAEAFF
TGTGCCAGCAGCTCGCACAGGGGATGGGAGGCTGAAGCTTTCTTT
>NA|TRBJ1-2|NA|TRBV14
CASSQDRRVYGYTF
TGTGCCAGCAGCCAAGATCGGCGGGTCTATGGCTACACCTTC
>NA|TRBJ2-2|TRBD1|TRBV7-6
CASSLAQGAMYTGELFF
TGTGCCAGCAGCTTAGCGCAGGGGGCGATGTACACCGGGGAGCTGTTTTTT
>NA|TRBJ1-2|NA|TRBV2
CASNKRQESYTF
TGTGCCAGCAATAAGAGACAGGAAAGCTACACCTTC
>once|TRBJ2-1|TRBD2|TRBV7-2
CASSLVVLAGDNEQFF
TGTGCCAGCAGCTTAGTAGTTCTAGCGGGGGACAATGAGCAGTTCTTC
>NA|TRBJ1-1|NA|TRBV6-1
CASSEQGRVGTEAFF
TGTGCCAGCAGTGAACAGGGGCGGGTTGGAACTGAAGCTTTCTTT
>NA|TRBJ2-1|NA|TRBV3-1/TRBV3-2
CASSQDHSISSYNEQFF
TGTGCCAGCAGCCAAGATCATTCGATCAGCTCCTACAATGAGCAGTTCTTC
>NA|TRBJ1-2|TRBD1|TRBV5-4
CASSPGTGVGGYTF
TGTGCCAGCAGCCCCGGGACAGGGGTTGGAGGCTACACCTTC
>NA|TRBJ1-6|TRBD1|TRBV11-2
CASSPRTGRDSPLHF
TGTGCCAGCAGCCCCCGGACAGGGAGAGATTCACCCCTCCACTTT
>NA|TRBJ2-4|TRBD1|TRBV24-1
CATSDGSGTGRDIQYF
TGTGCCACCAGTGATGGCTCCGGGACAGGGCGCGACATTCAGTACTTC
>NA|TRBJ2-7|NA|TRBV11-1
CAIGGDYEQYF
TGTGCCATCGGCGGAGACTACGAGCAGTACTTC
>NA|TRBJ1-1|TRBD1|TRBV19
CASIQGQGANTEAFF
TGTGCCAGTATTCAGGGACAGGGGGCGAACACTGAAGCTTTCTTT
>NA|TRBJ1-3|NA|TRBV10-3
CAISASQASGNTIYF
TGTGCCATCAGTGCATCACAGGCCTCTGGAAACACCATATATTTT